The 14 T cell receptor beta chains below all came from one sample that was sequenced in a study of OX40 agonist ivuxolimab in advanced cancers. The table came from immunoSEQ multiplex PCR; TCRdb's copy has only in-frame clones and leaves some out. The sample lists over 45,000 clones, 88% occurring once. Sequenced here: CD4+ or CD8+ T cells sorted from blood, sampled in a trial of the OX40 agonist ivuxolimab. These receptors were collected from an adult with an advanced solid tumor such as melanoma, head and neck, liver or kidney cancer.

The rearrangement uses TRBV23-1 and TRBJ1-1; D may be TRBD1 (6 bases). TRBV23-1 is an ORF for which the function is uncertain. Trimming pared 7 bases from V and 9 bases from J, leaving 15 bases between. The CDR3 sequence is 12 residues long. This CDR3 is CASTLGGGQAFF. In DNA form, the CDR3 reads TGCGCCAGCACCCTGGGAGGGGGGCAAGCTTTCTTT.

V gene TRBV7-2 combines with J gene TRBJ2-5; either TRBD1 or TRBD2 may fit D (6 bases each). This CDR3 comprises 13 residues. V lost 4 bases to trimming and J lost 5 bases, with 11 bases between them. Germline V gene data show CDR1 as SGHTA and CDR2 as FQGNSA. CDR3 DNA sequence: TGTGCCAGCAGCTCCCGGGGGCGCGAGACCCAGTACTTC. Translating it yields CASSSRGRETQYF.

The gene calls are TRBV7-2 and TRBJ2-2, with a possible D match to TRBD1 (7 bases). Germline-derived CDR1 and CDR2 are SGHTA and FQGNSA. The CDR3 length is 14 residues. Deletions cut 5 bases from V and 5 bases from J, with 12 bases between. The CDR3 region is CASSPQGGTGELFF. The CDR3 bases are TGTGCCAGCAGCCCTCAGGGGGGTACCGGGGAGCTGTTTTTT.

The chain links TRBV4-1 to TRBJ2-2; TRBD2 matches 13 bases. The CDR3 is 15 residues long. Germline assignment: CDR1 MGHRA and CDR2 YSYEKL. With 5 bases clipped from V and 3 bases from J, the junction kept 0 bases outside the gene matches. The CDR3 is CASSGLAGDTGELFF. The CDR3 coding sequence is TGCGCCAGCAGCGGACTAGCGGGGGACACCGGGGAGCTGTTTTTT.

This clone appeared once. The J gene is TRBJ1-1, the V gene TRBV18; 8 bases map to TRBD1. From germline, CDR1 is KGHSH and CDR2 LQKENI. CDR3 length equals 15 residues. V gave up 8 bases and J gave up 1 base; unmatched junction bases: 9. CDR3 sequence (DNA): TGTGCCAGCAAATCGGGGGACAGGAGGAACACTGAAGCTTTCTTT. Translation gives CASKSGDRRNTEAFF. Together with reference TRBV18 and TRBJ1-1, the CDR3 gives the full variable domain: NAGVMQNPRHLVRRRGQEARLRCSPMKGHSHVYWYRQLPEEGLKFMVYLQKENIIDESGMPKERFSAEFPKEGPSILRIQQVVRGDSAAYFCASKSGDRRNTEAFFGQGTRLTVV.

The chain employs TRBV7-3 and TRBJ1-1, with D possibly matching TRBD1 (6 bases). From germline, CDR1 is SGHTA and CDR2 FQGTGA. This CDR3 is built from 13 residues. Trimming took off 5 bases at V and 4 bases at J, with 11 bases between the two ends. The CDR3 region has the DNA TGTGCCAGCAGCGCACAGGGATCCACTGAAGCTTTCTTT. Residues: CASSAQGSTEAFF. The whole variable domain, filled in from reference TRBV7-3 and TRBJ1-1, reads GAGVSQTPSNKVTEKGKYVELRCDPISGHTALYWYRQSLGQGPEFLIYFQGTGAADDSGLPNDRFFAVRPEGSVSTLKIQRTERGDSAVYLCASSAQGSTEAFFGQGTRLTVV.

This clone appeared once. V and J are TRBV21-1 and TRBJ2-5; TRBD1, the D gene given by the table, was not confirmed from the DNA. TRBV21-1 is annotated as a pseudogene. The length of the CDR3 is 13 residues. The CDR3 region has the DNA TGTGCCAGCAGCACCAGGGGGATGGAGACCCAGTACTTC. It encodes CASSTRGMETQYF.

The rearrangement joins TRBV13 to TRBJ2-7, with 14 bases that match TRBD2. CDR1 is PRHDT and CDR2 is FYEKMQ in the germline V gene (reference sequence). The CDR3 sequence is 19 residues long. Trimming took 1 base from V and 3 from J; bases not matched to a gene: 11. CDR3 amino acids: CASSLVGGAGLAGVYEQYF. The CDR3 DNA sequence: TGTGCCAGCAGCTTAGTTGGCGGTGCGGGACTAGCGGGAGTCTACGAGCAGTACTTC.

This sequence joins TRBV19 and TRBJ2-6; the D is unclear. V gave up 5 bases and J gave up 0 bases, with 14 bases separating them. This CDR3 comprises 17 residues. The germline V gene has CDR1 LNHDA and CDR2 SQIVND (reference sequence). The CDR3 loop is CASSVRHLVSGANVLTF. In DNA, the CDR3 is TGTGCCAGTAGTGTCAGACACCTCGTCTCTGGGGCCAACGTCCTGACTTTC.

This chain uses TRBV6-5 with TRBJ1-1, with D maybe TRBD1 (6 bases). CDR1 is MNHEY and CDR2 is SVGAGI in the germline V gene. V was pared by 2 bases and J by 7 bases, with 8 bases between. The CDR3 loop spans 12 amino acids. CDR3 nucleotides: TGTGCCAGCAGTTACCCACAGGGTGAAGCTTTCTTT. Its protein is CASSYPQGEAFF.

Concerning this clone: The junction departs from the called germline gene at one end, perhaps through a read error. This chain uses TRBV7-3 with TRBJ1-2, with 7 bases aligning to TRBD1. This CDR3 contains 17 residues. CDR1 and CDR2 from the germline V gene are SGHTA and FQGTGA. Here the CDR3 reads CASSLSARGVGNYDYTF. The CDR3 nucleotides are TGTGCCAGCAGCTTATCCGCCAGGGGGGTTGGCAACTATGACTACACCTTC.

The chain recombines TRBV19 with TRBJ1-2, with a weak D call TRBD1 (5 bases). The length of the CDR3 is 14 residues. Trimming removed 7 bases from V and 6 bases from J, with 18 bases in between. The germline CDR1 and CDR2 sequences are LNHDA and SQIVND (reference sequence). As DNA, the CDR3 is TGTGCCAGTACCGATCGAGGGACCAGTGATGGCTACACCTTC. Residues: CASTDRGTSDGYTF.

The V gene is TRBV5-1, the J gene TRBJ2-5; no definite D call. The germline gives CDR1 SGHRS, CDR2 YFSETQ. V dropped 2 bases and J dropped 4 bases, with 6 bases sitting between them. The CDR3 runs 12 residues. The CDR3 coding sequence is TGCGCCAGCAGCTTAGCTCGAGAGACCCAGTACTTC. Translation: CASSLARETQYF.

The chain couples TRBV2 to TRBJ2-7; D might be TRBD1 or TRBD2, each matching 5 bases. The germline V and J ends were trimmed by 3 bases and 0 bases, with 12 bases remaining between them. Germline-derived CDR1 and CDR2 are SNHLY and FYNNEI. The CDR3 has 15 amino acids. The CDR3 protein is CASSDYGASSYEQYF. The DNA for the CDR3 is TGTGCCAGCAGTGATTACGGGGCCAGCTCCTACGAGCAGTACTTC.